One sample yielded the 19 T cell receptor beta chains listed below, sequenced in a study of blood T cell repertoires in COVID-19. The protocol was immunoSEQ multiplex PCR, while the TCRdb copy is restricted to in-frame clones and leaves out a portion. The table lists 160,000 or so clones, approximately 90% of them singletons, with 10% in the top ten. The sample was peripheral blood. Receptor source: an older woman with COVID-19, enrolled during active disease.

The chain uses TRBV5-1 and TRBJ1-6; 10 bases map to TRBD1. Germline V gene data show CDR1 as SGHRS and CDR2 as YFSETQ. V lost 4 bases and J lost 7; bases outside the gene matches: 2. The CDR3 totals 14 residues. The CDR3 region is CASSTDRGNSPLHF. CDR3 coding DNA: TGCGCCAGCAGCACGGACAGGGGGAATTCACCCCTCCACTTT.

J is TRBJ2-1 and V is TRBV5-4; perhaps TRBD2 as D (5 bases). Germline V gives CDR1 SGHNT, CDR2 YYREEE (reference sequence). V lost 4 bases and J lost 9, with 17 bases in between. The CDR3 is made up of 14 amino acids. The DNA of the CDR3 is TGTGCCAGCAGCCTCCAGCGACTCGCGGGTGAGCAGTTCTTC. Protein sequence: CASSLQRLAGEQFF.

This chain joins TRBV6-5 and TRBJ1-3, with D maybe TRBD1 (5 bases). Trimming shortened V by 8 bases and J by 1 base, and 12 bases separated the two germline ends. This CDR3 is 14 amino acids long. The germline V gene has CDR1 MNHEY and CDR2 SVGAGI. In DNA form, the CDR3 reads TGTGCCAGCGAAACAGGACAATCTGGAAACACCATATATTTT. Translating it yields CASETGQSGNTIYF.

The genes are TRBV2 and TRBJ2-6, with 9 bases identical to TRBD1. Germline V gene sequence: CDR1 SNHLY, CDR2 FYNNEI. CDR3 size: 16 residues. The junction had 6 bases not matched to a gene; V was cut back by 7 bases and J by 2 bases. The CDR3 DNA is TGTGCCAGCAACGAACGGACAGGGGCTGGGGCCAACGTCCTGACTTTC. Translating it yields CASNERTGAGANVLTF.

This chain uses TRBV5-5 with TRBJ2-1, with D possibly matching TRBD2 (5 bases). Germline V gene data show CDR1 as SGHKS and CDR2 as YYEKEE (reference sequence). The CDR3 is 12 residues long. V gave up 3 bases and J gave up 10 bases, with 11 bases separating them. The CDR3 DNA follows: TGTGCCAGCAGCTGGAGGCGCACAGAGCAGTTCTTC. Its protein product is CASSWRRTEQFF.

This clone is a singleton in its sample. CDR3 DNA: TGTGCCAGCAGTCCCAAGGGACGGACAGCTAACTATGGCTACACCTTC. Translation: CASSPKGRTANYGYTF. The V and J genes are TRBV6-2 or TRBV6-3 and TRBJ1-2; weak D call: TRBD1 (6 bases). This CDR3 contains 16 residues. The germline V gene encodes CDR1 MNHEY and CDR2 SVGEGT. Trimming left V 5 bases short and J 0 bases short, with 16 bases between.

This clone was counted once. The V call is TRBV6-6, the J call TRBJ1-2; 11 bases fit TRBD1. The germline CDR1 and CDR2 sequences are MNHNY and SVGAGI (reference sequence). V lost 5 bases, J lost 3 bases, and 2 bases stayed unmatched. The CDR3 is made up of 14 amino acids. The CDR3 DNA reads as TGTGCCAGCAGTCCGGGACAGGGGGACTATGGCTACACCTTC. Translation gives CASSPGQGDYGYTF.

DNA for the CDR3: TGCGCCAGCAGCGAAAACCTTTCTGGTCCGGGAGGCGGAAACACCATATATTTT. It codes for CASSENLSGPGGGNTIYF. V gene TRBV5-1 combines with J gene TRBJ1-3; unclear D gene. The ends were cut back, 4 bases at V and 4 bases at J, with 24 bases in the middle. The germline V gene encodes CDR1 SGHRS and CDR2 YFSETQ. This CDR3 has 18 residues.

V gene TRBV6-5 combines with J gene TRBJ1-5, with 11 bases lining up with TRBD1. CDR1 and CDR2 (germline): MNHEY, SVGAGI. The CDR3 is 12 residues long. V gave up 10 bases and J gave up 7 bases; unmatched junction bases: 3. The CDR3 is CATRTGGQPQHF. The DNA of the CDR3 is TGTGCCACCCGGACAGGGGGCCAGCCCCAGCATTTT.

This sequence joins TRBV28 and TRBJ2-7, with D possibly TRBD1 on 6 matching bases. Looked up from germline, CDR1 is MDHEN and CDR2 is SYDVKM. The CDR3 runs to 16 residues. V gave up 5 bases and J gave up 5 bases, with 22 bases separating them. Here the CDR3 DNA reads TGTGCCAGCAGTATTCTAGGGGACACCCGTGGAAACGAGCAGTACTTC. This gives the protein CASSILGDTRGNEQYF.

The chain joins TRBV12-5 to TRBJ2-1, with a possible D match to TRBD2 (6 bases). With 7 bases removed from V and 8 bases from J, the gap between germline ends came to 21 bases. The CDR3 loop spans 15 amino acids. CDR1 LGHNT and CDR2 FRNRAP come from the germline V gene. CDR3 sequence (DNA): TGTGCTAGTGCCCCAGCCGGGAGCCCGCTCTATGAGCAGTTCTTC. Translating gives CASAPAGSPLYEQFF.

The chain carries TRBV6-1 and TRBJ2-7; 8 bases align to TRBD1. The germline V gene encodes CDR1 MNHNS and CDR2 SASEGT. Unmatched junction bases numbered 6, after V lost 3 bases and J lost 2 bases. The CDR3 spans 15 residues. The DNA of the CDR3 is TGTGCCAGCAGTGACCTGGGACAGGCAACCTACGAGCAGTACTTC. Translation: CASSDLGQATYEQYF.

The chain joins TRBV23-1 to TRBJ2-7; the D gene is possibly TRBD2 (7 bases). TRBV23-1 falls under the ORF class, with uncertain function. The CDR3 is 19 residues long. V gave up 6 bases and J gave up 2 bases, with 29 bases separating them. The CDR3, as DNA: TGCGCCAGCAGCGCTGGCGGGGGCCGATTGGGACTGACCCCCTACGAGCAGTACTTC. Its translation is CASSAGGGRLGLTPYEQYF.

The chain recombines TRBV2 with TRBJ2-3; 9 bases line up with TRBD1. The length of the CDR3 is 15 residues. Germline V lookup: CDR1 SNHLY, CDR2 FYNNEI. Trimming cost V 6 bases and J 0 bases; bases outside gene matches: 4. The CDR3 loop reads CASRLGQGSTDTQYF. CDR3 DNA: TGTGCCAGCAGACTCGGACAGGGGAGCACAGATACGCAGTATTTT.

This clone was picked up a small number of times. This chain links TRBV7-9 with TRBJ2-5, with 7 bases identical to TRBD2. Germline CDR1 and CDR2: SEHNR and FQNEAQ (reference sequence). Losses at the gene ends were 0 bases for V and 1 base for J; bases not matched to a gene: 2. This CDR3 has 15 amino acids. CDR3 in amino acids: CASSLAGGFQETQYF. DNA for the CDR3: TGTGCCAGCAGCTTAGCGGGGGGGTTCCAAGAGACCCAGTACTTC.

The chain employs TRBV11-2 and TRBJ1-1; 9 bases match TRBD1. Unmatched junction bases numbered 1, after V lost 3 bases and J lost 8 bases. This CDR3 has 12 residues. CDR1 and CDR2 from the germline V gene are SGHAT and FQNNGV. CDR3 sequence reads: CASSLGQGEAFF. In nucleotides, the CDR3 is TGTGCCAGCAGCTTGGGACAGGGAGAAGCTTTCTTT.

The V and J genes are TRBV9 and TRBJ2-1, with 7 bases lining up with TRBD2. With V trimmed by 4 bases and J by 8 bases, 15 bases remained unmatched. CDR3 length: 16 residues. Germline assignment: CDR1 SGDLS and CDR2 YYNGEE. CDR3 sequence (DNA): TGTGCCAGCAGCCTGACTAGCTTACCGTCGGCCGATGAGCAGTTCTTC. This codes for CASSLTSLPSADEQFF.

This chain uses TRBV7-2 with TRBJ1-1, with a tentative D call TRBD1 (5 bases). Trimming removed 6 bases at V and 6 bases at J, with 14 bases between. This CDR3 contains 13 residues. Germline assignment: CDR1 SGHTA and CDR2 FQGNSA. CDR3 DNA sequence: TGTGCCAGCAGTCCTACAGGCGGGGCTGAAGCTTTCTTT. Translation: CASSPTGGAEAFF.

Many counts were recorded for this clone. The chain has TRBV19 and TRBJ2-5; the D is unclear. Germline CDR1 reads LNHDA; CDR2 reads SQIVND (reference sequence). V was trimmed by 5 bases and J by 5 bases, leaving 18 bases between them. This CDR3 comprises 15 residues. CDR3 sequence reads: CASSVGRGSMETQYF. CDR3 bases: TGTGCCAGTAGTGTCGGCCGCGGATCTATGGAGACCCAGTACTTC. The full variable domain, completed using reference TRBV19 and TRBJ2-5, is DGGITQSPKYLFRKEGQNVTLSCEQNLNHDAMYWYRQDPGQGLRLIYYSQIVNDFQKGDIAEGYSVSREKKESFPLTVTSAQKNPTAFYLCASSVGRGSMETQYFGPGTRLLVL.